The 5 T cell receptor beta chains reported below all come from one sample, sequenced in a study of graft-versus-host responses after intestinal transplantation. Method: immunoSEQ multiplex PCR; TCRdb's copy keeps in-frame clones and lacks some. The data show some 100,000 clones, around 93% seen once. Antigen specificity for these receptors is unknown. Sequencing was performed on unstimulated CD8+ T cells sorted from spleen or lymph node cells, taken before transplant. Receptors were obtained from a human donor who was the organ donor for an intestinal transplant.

Written as DNA, the CDR3 is TGTGCCACCGGAAGCGGGAGCCCCTACAATGAGCAGTTCTTC. Translated, it gives CATGSGSPYNEQFF. The chain couples TRBV15 to TRBJ2-1; TRBD2 matches at 8 bases. This CDR3 comprises 14 residues. The trim removed 8 bases at V and 2 bases at J, leaving 5 bases unmatched. CDR1 and CDR2 from the germline V gene are LNHNV and YYDKDF (reference sequence).

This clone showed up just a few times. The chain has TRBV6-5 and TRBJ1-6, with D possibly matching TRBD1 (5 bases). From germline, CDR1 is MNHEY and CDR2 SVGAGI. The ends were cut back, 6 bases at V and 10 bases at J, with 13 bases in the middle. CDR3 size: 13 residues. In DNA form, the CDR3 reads TGTGCCAGCAGGACCGCAGGGATCTCACCCCTCCACTTT. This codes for CASRTAGISPLHF.

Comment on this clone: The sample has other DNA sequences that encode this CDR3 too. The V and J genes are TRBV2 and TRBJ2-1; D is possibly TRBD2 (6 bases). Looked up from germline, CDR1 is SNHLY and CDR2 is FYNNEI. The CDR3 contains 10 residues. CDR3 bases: TGTGCGGGGTGGGGGGTTGGGCAGTTCTTC. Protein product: CAGWGVGQFF.

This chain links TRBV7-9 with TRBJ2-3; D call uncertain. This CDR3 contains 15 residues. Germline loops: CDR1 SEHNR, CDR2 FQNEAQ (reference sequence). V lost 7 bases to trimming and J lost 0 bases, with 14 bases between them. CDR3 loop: CASIPTDLSTDTQYF. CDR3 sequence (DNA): TGTGCCAGCATCCCAACTGATCTCAGCACAGATACGCAGTATTTT.

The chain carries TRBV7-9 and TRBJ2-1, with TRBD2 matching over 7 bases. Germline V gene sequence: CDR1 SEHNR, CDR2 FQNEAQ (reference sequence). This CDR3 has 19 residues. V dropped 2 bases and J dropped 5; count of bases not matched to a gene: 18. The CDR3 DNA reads TGTGCCAGCAGCTTAATAAAGGGCGGGAGTCGTGGGGGTAACAATGAGCAGTTCTTC. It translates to CASSLIKGGSRGGNNEQFF.